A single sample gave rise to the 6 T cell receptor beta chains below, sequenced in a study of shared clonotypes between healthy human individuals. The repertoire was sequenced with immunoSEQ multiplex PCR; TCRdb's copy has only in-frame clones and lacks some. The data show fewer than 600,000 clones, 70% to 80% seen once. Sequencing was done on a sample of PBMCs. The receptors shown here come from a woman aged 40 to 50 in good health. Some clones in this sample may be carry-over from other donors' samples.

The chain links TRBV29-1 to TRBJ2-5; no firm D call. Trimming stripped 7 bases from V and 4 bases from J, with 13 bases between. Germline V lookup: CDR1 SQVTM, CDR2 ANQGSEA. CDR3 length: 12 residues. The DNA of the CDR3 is TGCAGCGCCGACCCCGCTTTAGAGACCCAGTACTTC. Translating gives CSADPALETQYF. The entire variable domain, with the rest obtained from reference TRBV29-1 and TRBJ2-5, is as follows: SAVISQKPSRDICQRGTSLTIQCQVDSQVTMMFWYRQQPGQSLTLIATANQGSEATYESGFVIDKFPISRPNLTFSTLTVSNMSPEDSSIYLCSADPALETQYFGPGTRLLVL.

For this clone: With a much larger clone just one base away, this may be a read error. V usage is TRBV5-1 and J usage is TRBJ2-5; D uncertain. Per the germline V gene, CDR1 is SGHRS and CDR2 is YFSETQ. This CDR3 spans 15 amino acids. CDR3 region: CASSLGPVSGEAQYF. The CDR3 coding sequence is TGCGCCAGCAGCTTGGGCCCCGTGAGTGGAGAGGCCCAGTACTTC.

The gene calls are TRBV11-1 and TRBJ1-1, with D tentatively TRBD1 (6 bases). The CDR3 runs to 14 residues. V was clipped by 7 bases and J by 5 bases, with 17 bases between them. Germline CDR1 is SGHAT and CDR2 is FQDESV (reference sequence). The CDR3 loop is CASTKPGAYTEAFF. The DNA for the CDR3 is TGTGCCAGCACGAAACCAGGGGCGTATACTGAAGCTTTCTTT.

CDR3 region: CASSLASGGYEQYF. CDR3 in DNA: TGTGCCAGCAGCTTAGCGTCAGGGGGCTACGAGCAGTACTTC. The chain uses TRBV7-9 and TRBJ2-7; 7 nucleotides agree with TRBD1. V was pared by 0 bases and J by 3 bases, with 2 bases of the junction left unmatched. The germline V gene encodes CDR1 SEHNR and CDR2 FQNEAQ (reference sequence). This CDR3 has 14 amino acids.

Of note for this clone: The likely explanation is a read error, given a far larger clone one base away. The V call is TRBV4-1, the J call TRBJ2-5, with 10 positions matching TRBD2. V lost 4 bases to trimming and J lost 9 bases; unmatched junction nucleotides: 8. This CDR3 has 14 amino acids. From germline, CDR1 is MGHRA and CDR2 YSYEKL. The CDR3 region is CASSLLAGVEAQYF. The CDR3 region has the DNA TGCGCCAGCAGCCTTCTAGCGGGAGTGGAGGCCCAGTACTTC.

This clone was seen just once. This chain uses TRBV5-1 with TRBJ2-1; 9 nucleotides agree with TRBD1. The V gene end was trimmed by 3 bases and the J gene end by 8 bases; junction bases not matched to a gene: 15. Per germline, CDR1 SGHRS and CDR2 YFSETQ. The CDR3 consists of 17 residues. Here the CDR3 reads CASSSASPGQGSHEQFF. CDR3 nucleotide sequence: TGCGCCAGCAGCTCAGCCTCTCCGGGACAGGGTTCCCATGAGCAGTTCTTC. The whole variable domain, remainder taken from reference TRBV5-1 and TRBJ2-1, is KAGVTQTPRYLIKTRGQQVTLSCSPISGHRSVSWYQQTPGQGLQFLFEYFSETQRNKGNFPGRFSGRQFSNSRSEMNVSTLELGDSALYLCASSSASPGQGSHEQFFGPGTRLTVL.